This T cell receptor beta chain was captured in a study of regulatory T cells in long-lasting Graves disease. Trimming removed 1 base at V and 4 bases at J, with 14 bases between. This CDR3 is 16 amino acids long. CDR1 LGHNA and CDR2 YNFKEQ come from the germline V gene. Building of the TCR beta libraries involved iRepertoire HTBI primers and Arm-PCR of CDR3 regions. One entry per CDR3 protein results from TCRdb running MiXCR on the multiplex PCR reads. Counted here are around 450,000 distinct CDR3 sequences, 15% occurring once; the ten biggest clones make up about 8.3%. Time point denoted: newly diagnosed GD, antithyroid drugs for less than 3 months. PBMC-extracted RNA yielded the TCR library. The same sample was also used in a study of T cells in Graves' hyperthyroidism and ophthalmopathy.

The origin of this receptor is a woman aged 40 to 50 with Graves disease. The chain links TRBV4-2 to TRBJ1-5; D may be TRBD1 (6 bases). Source: peripheral blood mononuclear cells (PBMCs), taken at new diagnosis, from a patient treated with antithyroid drugs. The CDR3, as DNA: TGTGCCAGCAGCCAAGGAAACAGGGTCGGGAATCAGCCCCAGCATTTT. Protein: CASSQGNRVGNQPQHF.